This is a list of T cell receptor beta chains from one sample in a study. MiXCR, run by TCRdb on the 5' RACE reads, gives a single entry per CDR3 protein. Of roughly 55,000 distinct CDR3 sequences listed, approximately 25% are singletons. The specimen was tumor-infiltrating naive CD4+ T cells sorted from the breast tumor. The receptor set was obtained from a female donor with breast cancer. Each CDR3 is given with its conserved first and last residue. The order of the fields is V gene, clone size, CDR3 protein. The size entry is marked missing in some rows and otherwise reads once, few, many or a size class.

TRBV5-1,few,CASSLGQGPSTYGYTF
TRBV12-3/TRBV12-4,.,CASRKGGGVYELYF
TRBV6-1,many,CASSEQGGPNQPQHF
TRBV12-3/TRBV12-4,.,CASSSRDRDRAFF
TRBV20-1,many,CSARDGGGRDEQFF
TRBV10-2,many,CASSAGGRGDTQYF
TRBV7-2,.,CASSRRVDTQYF
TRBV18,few,CASSPTQGQGDTEAFF
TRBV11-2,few,CASSGGPTDTQYF
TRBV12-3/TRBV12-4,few,CASSFLDEQFF
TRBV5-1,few,CASSRTRTSGDTQYF
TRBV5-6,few,CASSFGLLGEAFF
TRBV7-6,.,CASAQVTNTGELFF
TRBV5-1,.,CASTREAGRTYEQYF
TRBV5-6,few,CASSLTGGQETQYF
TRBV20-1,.,CSAGGATYEQYF
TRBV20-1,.,CSARDTSRGNQPQHF
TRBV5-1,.,CASSNRNYEQYF
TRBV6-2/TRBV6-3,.,CASTPGDRDKDVGYNEQFF
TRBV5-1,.,CASAAWSLGDTEAFF
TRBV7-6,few,CASSYRTGTGVEQYF
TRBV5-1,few,CASSTGGASAGNEKLFF
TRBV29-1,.,CSGKTAVNEKLFF
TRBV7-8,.,CASSSSGRQNIQYF